This entry lists 27 T cell receptor beta chains sequenced from one sample in a study of cytotoxic CD8 clonotypes in ibrutinib-treated CLL. Measured with immunoSEQ multiplex PCR; TCRdb has only the in-frame clones, and not every one. The repertoire holds around 160,000 clones, 70% to 85% seen once, with approximately 2% in the top ten. The sample was PBMCs, taken after 12 months of ibrutinib treatment. The receptors were gathered from a human donor with chronic lymphocytic leukemia.

The rearrangement uses TRBV7-3 and TRBJ2-3; 7 nucleotides agree with TRBD2. This CDR3 is built from 15 residues. The V gene end was trimmed by 4 bases and the J gene end by 4 bases; junction bases not matched to a gene: 8. Per the germline V gene, CDR1 is SGHTA and CDR2 is FQGTGA. The CDR3 coding sequence is TGTGCCAGCAGCTCATGGGGACTATGGGCAGATACGCAGTATTTT. It specifies CASSSWGLWADTQYF.

This clone appeared a single time. This rearrangement joins TRBV7-9 to TRBJ2-5, with D perhaps TRBD1 or TRBD2 (5 bases each). This CDR3 comprises 14 residues. Germline CDR1 is SEHNR and CDR2 is FQNEAQ (reference sequence). V gave up 1 base and J gave up 5 bases, with 11 bases separating them. CDR3 DNA sequence: TGTGCCAGCAGCTTAGTGAGGGGTTGGGAGACCCAGTACTTC. Protein product: CASSLVRGWETQYF. Together with reference TRBV7-9 and TRBJ2-5, the CDR3 gives the full variable domain: DTGVSQNPRHKITKRGQNVTFRCDPISEHNRLYWYRQTLGQGPEFLTYFQNEAQLEKSRLLSDRFSAERPKGSFSTLEIQRTEQGDSAMYLCASSLVRGWETQYFGPGTRLLVL.

Written as DNA, the CDR3 is TGTGCCAGCAGCTTAGCCAGGGAGTCCGGGGAGCTGTTTTTT. Translating it yields CASSLARESGELFF. This chain uses TRBV7-9 with TRBJ2-2; either TRBD1 or TRBD2 may fit D (5 bases each). V was cut by 0 bases and J by 6 bases, with 8 bases left in between. CDR3 size: 14 residues. Germline values: CDR1 SEHNR, CDR2 FQNEAQ (reference sequence).

V gene TRBV21-1 combines with J gene TRBJ1-1; the table assigns TRBD1, which was not confirmed against the DNA. TRBV21-1 is noted as a pseudogene. This CDR3 has 16 amino acids. The CDR3 is CASSTKIDRMNTEAFF. CDR3 in DNA: TGTGCCAGCAGCACGAAGATTGACAGGATGAACACTGAAGCTTTCTTT.

The table lists this clone with a count of one. This chain uses TRBV28 with TRBJ1-5; 8 nucleotides agree with TRBD1. With V trimmed by 6 bases and J by 0 bases, 10 bases remained unmatched. The CDR3 contains 17 residues. Germline CDR1 is MDHEN and CDR2 is SYDVKM. CDR3 nucleotides: TGTGCCAGCAGGTGGGGGGGGACAGGTTATAGCAATCAGCCCCAGCATTTT. As protein: CASRWGGTGYSNQPQHF.

The chain recombines TRBV2 with TRBJ2-1, with TRBD2 identical over 7 bases. Germline V gives CDR1 SNHLY, CDR2 FYNNEI. The CDR3 spans 16 residues. The trim removed 3 bases at V and 0 bases at J, leaving 5 bases unmatched. The DNA of the CDR3 is TGTGCCAGCAGTGAGGGTAGCGGGCGCTCCTACAATGAGCAGTTCTTC. Residues: CASSEGSGRSYNEQFF.

This chain uses TRBV4-3 with TRBJ1-6; TRBD1 agrees at 8 bases. CDR1 and CDR2 (germline): LGHNA, YSLEER. The V segment lost 3 bases and the J segment 7 bases; nucleotides outside the gene matches: 5. The CDR3 runs 15 residues. DNA of the CDR3: TGCGCCAGCAGCCACCTGGACAGGGCGAATTCACCCCTCCACTTT. Protein: CASSHLDRANSPLHF.

V usage is TRBV7-9 and J usage is TRBJ2-1; 8 bases align to TRBD1. CDR3 length: 15 amino acids. J lost 0 bases, V lost 5 bases, and 3 bases had no gene match. Germline V CDR1 and CDR2: SEHNR, FQNEAQ (reference sequence). The CDR3 spells CASSPGQVSYNEQFF. CDR3 coding DNA: TGTGCCAGCAGCCCGGGACAGGTCTCCTACAATGAGCAGTTCTTC.

The chain recombines TRBV12-5 with TRBJ2-2; 9 positions agree with TRBD1. This CDR3 is built from 16 residues. Germline values: CDR1 LGHNT, CDR2 FRNRAP. V was pared by 6 bases and J by 0 bases, with 5 bases of the junction left unmatched. In DNA, the CDR3 is TGTGCTAGTGGCAATCGACAGGGGGCGAACACCGGGGAGCTGTTTTTT. The encoded protein is CASGNRQGANTGELFF.

The gene calls are TRBV7-9 and TRBJ2-7; a weak D match, TRBD1 (7 bases). Germline V gene sequence: CDR1 SEHNR, CDR2 FQNEAQ (reference sequence). The CDR3 spans 12 residues. The V gene lost 5 bases and the J gene lost 7 bases, with 12 bases spanning the gap. The CDR3 DNA is TGTGCCAGCAGCGCGACAGGGAGGGAGCAGTACTTC. Its protein product is CASSATGREQYF.

The rearrangement links TRBV2 to TRBJ1-6; D remains unclear. Trimming took off 9 bases at V and 7 bases at J, with 13 bases between the two ends. The CDR3 covers 13 residues. Germline V CDR1 and CDR2: SNHLY, FYNNEI. The CDR3 is CASTGGWNSPLHF. CDR3 bases: TGTGCCAGTACGGGAGGATGGAATTCACCCCTCCACTTT. The full variable domain, in which reference TRBV2 and TRBJ1-6 provide the parts outside the CDR3, is EPEVTQTPSHQVTQMGQEVILRCVPISNHLYFYWYRQILGQKVEFLVSFYNNEISEKSEIFDDQFSVERPDGSNFTLKIRSTKLEDSAMYFCASTGGWNSPLHFGNGTRLTVT.

Points on this clone: The sample has other DNA sequences that encode this CDR3 too. This rearrangement joins TRBV20-1 to TRBJ2-7, with 7 positions matching TRBD1. The germline gives CDR1 DFQATT, CDR2 SNEGSKA (reference sequence). V lost 6 bases, J lost 2 bases, and 1 base stayed unmatched. The CDR3 is made up of 11 amino acids. The CDR3 nucleotides are TGCAGTGCAGACAGGGCCTACGAGCAGTACTTC. This translates into CSADRAYEQYF.

The chain combines TRBV29-1 with TRBJ2-5; TRBD1 aligns across 9 bases. CDR1 is SQVTM, CDR2 ANQGSEA, per germline. Trimming removed 4 bases from V and 4 bases from J; junction bases left unmatched: 10. The CDR3 has 15 residues. The CDR3 here is CSVVLPGQGRETQYF. CDR3 coding DNA: TGCAGCGTTGTTCTTCCGGGACAGGGCCGAGAGACCCAGTACTTC.

CDR3 loop: CAISESPDYGYTF. CDR3 nucleotide sequence: TGTGCCATCAGTGAGTCGCCAGACTATGGCTACACCTTC. The chain employs TRBV10-3 and TRBJ1-2; D gene uncertain. Between the trimmed V and J ends, which lost 0 bases and 3 bases, there was a span of 5 bases. CDR1 is ENHRY and CDR2 is SYGVKD in the germline V gene. CDR3 length equals 13 residues.

This clone was seen more than once but under ten times. The chain is built from TRBV18 and TRBJ1-1; D is possibly TRBD1 (5 bases). Germline CDR1 reads KGHSH; CDR2 reads LQKENI. Trimming took 0 bases from V and 11 from J, leaving 13 bases between them. The CDR3 contains 13 residues. The DNA of the CDR3 is TGTGCCAGCTCACCACCAGGCAGGGAGAGGGCTTTCTTT. The encoded protein is CASSPPGRERAFF.

The chain has TRBV2 and TRBJ1-2, with 8 nucleotides matching TRBD1. After removal of 4 bases from V and 7 bases from J, the junction contained 5 bases not matched to a gene. This CDR3 is 13 amino acids long. Germline loops: CDR1 SNHLY, CDR2 FYNNEI. CDR3 nucleotides: TGTGCCAGCAGTGCCGACAGGGGACCTGGCTACACCTTC. Translating it yields CASSADRGPGYTF.

This chain links TRBV29-1 with TRBJ2-7, with 10 bases fitting TRBD1. The germline gives CDR1 SQVTM, CDR2 ANQGSEA. The CDR3 totals 12 residues. The V segment lost 4 bases and the J segment 5 bases; nucleotides outside the gene matches: 2. The CDR3 sequence: CSVGTGGDEQYF. The CDR3 bases are TGCAGCGTTGGGACAGGGGGGGACGAGCAGTACTTC.

J is TRBJ2-5 and V is TRBV14, with D unclear. CDR1 SGHDN and CDR2 FVKESK come from the germline V gene. This CDR3 region has 14 residues. The V and J ends lost 0 bases and 2 bases respectively, with 7 bases between them. The CDR3, as DNA: TGTGCCAGCAGCCAAGACGTCGGGCAAGAGACCCAGTACTTC. This translates into CASSQDVGQETQYF.

The V and J genes are TRBV13 and TRBJ1-6, with D maybe TRBD1 (6 bases). Trimming shortened V by 3 bases and J by 7 bases, and 16 bases separated the two germline ends. The CDR3 has 16 residues. From germline, CDR1 is PRHDT and CDR2 FYEKMQ (reference sequence). CDR3 amino acids: CASSLIGGEANSPLHF. CDR3 in DNA: TGTGCCAGCAGCTTGATAGGGGGAGAAGCAAATTCACCCCTCCACTTT. Full variable domain (remainder filled in from reference TRBV13 and TRBJ1-6): AAGVIQSPRHLIKEKRETATLKCYPIPRHDTVYWYQQGPGQDPQFLISFYEKMQSDKGSIPDRFSAQQFSDYHSELNMSSLELGDSALYFCASSLIGGEANSPLHFGNGTRLTVT.

The chain carries TRBV9 and TRBJ2-3; D ambiguous. This CDR3 is built from 15 residues. CDR1 SGDLS and CDR2 YYNGEE come from the germline V gene. V was clipped by 0 bases and J by 5 bases, with 13 bases between them. CDR3 protein: CASSVVGTLLDTQYF. CDR3 bases: TGTGCCAGCAGCGTAGTCGGTACTTTATTAGATACGCAGTATTTT.

In the case of this clone: Other nucleotide sequences from this sample produce the same CDR3. The chain links TRBV30 to TRBJ2-7; 7 nucleotides align to TRBD2. After removal of 5 bases from V and 4 bases from J, the junction contained 5 bases not matched to a gene. Germline CDR1 and CDR2: GTSNPN and SVGIG (reference sequence). The CDR3 contains 12 residues. The chain's CDR3 is CAWGVGGYEQYF. CDR3 bases: TGTGCCTGGGGGGTCGGGGGGTACGAGCAGTACTTC.

The chain has TRBV11-2 and TRBJ2-1; 7 positions agree with TRBD1. Germline loops: CDR1 SGHAT, CDR2 FQNNGV. The length of the CDR3 is 16 residues. V lost 5 bases to trimming and J lost 2 bases; unmatched junction nucleotides: 9. CDR3 bases: TGTGCCAGCAGCACTACAGGGGACGGTCCCTACAATGAGCAGTTCTTC. It is translated as CASSTTGDGPYNEQFF.

This sequence joins TRBV5-4 and TRBJ2-2; D could derive from TRBD1 or TRBD2 (6 bases each). CDR3 size: 15 residues. Looked up from germline, CDR1 is SGHNT and CDR2 is YYREEE (reference sequence). V lost 4 bases and J 0 bases, leaving 10 bases between the germline ends. The CDR3 coding sequence is TGTGCCAGCAGCGACAGGAGGGCGAACACCGGGGAGCTGTTTTTT. It translates to CASSDRRANTGELFF. The variable domain in full, with the rest retrieved from reference TRBV5-4 and TRBJ2-2, is ETGVTQSPTHLIKTRGQQVTLRCSSQSGHNTVSWYQQALGQGPQFIFQYYREEENGRGNFPPRFSGLQFPNYSSELNVNALELDDSALYLCASSDRRANTGELFFGEGSRLTVL.

This chain joins TRBV19 and TRBJ2-3; D is uncertain. Looked up from germline, CDR1 is LNHDA and CDR2 is SQIVND (reference sequence). Trimming took off 4 bases at V and 9 bases at J, with 23 bases between the two ends. The CDR3 has 16 residues. The CDR3 loop reads CASSTESRGDRRTQYF. As DNA, the CDR3 is TGTGCCAGTAGTACCGAGAGTCGAGGCGATAGGCGGACGCAGTATTTT.

The chain has TRBV6-1 and TRBJ1-2, with D uncertain. This CDR3 has 15 residues. V lost 4 bases and J lost 6, with 18 bases in between. CDR1 and CDR2 from the germline V gene are MNHNS and SASEGT. The CDR3 region is CASSGMTRRTHGYTF. The CDR3 DNA follows: TGTGCCAGCAGTGGCATGACAAGAAGAACACATGGCTACACCTTC.

The rearrangement joins TRBV6-1 to TRBJ1-1, with TRBD1 as a possible D gene (5 bases). The CDR3 has 13 amino acids. Germline V gene lookup returns CDR1 MNHNS and CDR2 SASEGT. Trimming shortened V by 2 bases and J by 5 bases, and 9 bases separated the two germline ends. The CDR3 region has the DNA TGTGCCAGCAGTGAATATTGGGGGACTGAAGCTTTCTTT. Translation gives CASSEYWGTEAFF.

CDR3 protein: CASTRDRGTDTQYF. The CDR3 DNA reads as TGTGCCAGCACCCGGGACCGGGGCACAGATACGCAGTATTTT. The gene calls are TRBV7-8 and TRBJ2-3, with D perhaps given as TRBD1 or TRBD2 (5 bases each). The length of the CDR3 is 14 residues. Germline V gives CDR1 SGHVS, CDR2 FQNEAQ. The V gene lost 7 bases and the J gene lost 1 base, with 12 bases spanning the gap.